The 15 T cell receptor beta chains presented below share a single source sample, sequenced in a study of beta chain features in type 1 diabetes (dated by TCRdb to 2017 to 2018). Their recognized antigens are unknown. The protocol used for the library was the immunoSEQ multiplex PCR assay. The entire amount of isolated RNA was reverse transcribed using the High Capacity cDNA Reverse Transcription Kit, so the sequenced TCRB transcripts were expressed ones. This immuneACCESS table, as held by TCRdb, lists in-frame sequences with V and J called but not all clones. Of the missing ones, under half trace to an unresolved V gene in checked studies; the others have no known cause. A total of approximately 140,000 clones appear in this sample, 9% of them only once. Of the sample, approximately 0.7% is held by the ten largest clones. Points the paper makes about the study in general: In all four CD4+ subsets, TCRB CDR3 length was moderately but significantly shorter in type 1 diabetes patients.

The sample comprised central memory CD4+ T cells from blood. Receptors originate from a man aged 25-45 years with type 1 diabetes.

CDR3 loop: CASSWGQFQETQYF. The CDR3 bases are TGTGCCAGCAGCTGGGGGCAGTTTCAAGAGACCCAGTACTTC. This chain uses TRBV7-2 with TRBJ2-5; possibly TRBD1 for D (6 bases). Looked up from germline, CDR1 is SGHTA and CDR2 is FQGNSA. The CDR3 length is 14 residues. The ends were cut back, 4 bases at V and 2 bases at J, with 11 bases in the middle.

The V call is TRBV5-6, the J call TRBJ1-6; tentatively, D is TRBD1 (5 bases). Trimming pared 4 bases from V and 8 bases from J, leaving 16 bases between. Looked up from germline, CDR1 is SGHDT and CDR2 is YYEEEE. There are 15 residues in the CDR3. The CDR3 sequence is CASSLGFGGYSPLHF. The CDR3 DNA follows: TGTGCCAGCAGCCTAGGGTTTGGGGGGTATTCACCCCTCCACTTT.

This clone turned up a few times. The V gene is TRBV4-2, the J gene TRBJ2-2; D is unclear. The germline V gene has CDR1 LGHNA and CDR2 YNFKEQ. The ends were cut back, 7 bases at V and 1 base at J, with 13 bases in the middle. The CDR3 consists of 15 residues. DNA for the CDR3: TGTGCCAGCACCCCGGGTGCCCTGAACACCGGGGAGCTGTTTTTT. This encodes CASTPGALNTGELFF.

This chain uses TRBV27 with TRBJ2-1; D gene unclear. The CDR3 is 11 amino acids. V shed 6 bases and J shed 10 bases, with 10 bases lying between them. From germline, CDR1 is MNHEY and CDR2 SMNVEV (reference sequence). The CDR3 bases are TGTGCCAGCAGAACCCCCCGGGAGCAGTTCTTC. Translation: CASRTPREQFF.

The table lists this clone with a few counts. The chain is built from TRBV5-4 and TRBJ2-2, with 8 bases identical to TRBD1. This CDR3 contains 15 residues. Germline CDR1 is SGHNT and CDR2 is YYREEE (reference sequence). V was pared by 4 bases and J by 4 bases, with 6 bases of the junction left unmatched. CDR3 in amino acids: CASSLNRGATGELFF. Written as DNA, the CDR3 is TGTGCCAGCAGCCTTAACAGGGGGGCCACCGGGGAGCTGTTTTTT. Drawing the rest from reference TRBV5-4 and TRBJ2-2, the complete variable domain is ETGVTQSPTHLIKTRGQQVTLRCSSQSGHNTVSWYQQALGQGPQFIFQYYREEENGRGNFPPRFSGLQFPNYSSELNVNALELDDSALYLCASSLNRGATGELFFGEGSRLTVL.

The CDR3 DNA is TGTGCCAGCAGGGCGGCCTCCGGGACAGGGGCTAACGAGCAGTACTTC. It encodes CASRAASGTGANEQYF. The chain is built from TRBV7-9 and TRBJ2-5, with TRBD1 matching 10 bases. Judging by the DNA end, TRBJ2-7 fits better; the J call may be wrong. The CDR3 consists of 16 residues. Germline V gene data show CDR1 as SEHNR and CDR2 as FQNEAQ (reference sequence).

This clone has only a few counts. This rearrangement joins TRBV7-2 to TRBJ2-7, with unresolved D. The V gene's germline CDR1 is SGHTA and CDR2 FQGNSA. V lost 5 bases and J 1 base, leaving 15 bases between the germline ends. The CDR3 consists of 15 residues. The CDR3 here is CASSISGEVSYEQYF. CDR3 bases: TGTGCCAGCAGCATCAGTGGTGAGGTTTCCTACGAGCAGTACTTC.

This clone was detected many times. The CDR3 DNA reads TGTGCCAGCAGGTCAGACAGGGGGCATTTCCCTGAAGCTTTCTTT. Residues: CASRSDRGHFPEAFF. The J gene is TRBJ1-1, the V gene TRBV27; 10 nucleotides align to TRBD1. V gave up 6 bases and J gave up 6 bases; unmatched junction bases: 10. The CDR3 spans 15 residues. Germline values: CDR1 MNHEY, CDR2 SMNVEV (reference sequence).

The chain is built from TRBV6-5 and TRBJ2-3, with 10 bases identical to TRBD2. V lost 3 bases and J lost 13; bases outside the gene matches: 13. The CDR3 has 15 residues. CDR1 is MNHEY, CDR2 SVGAGI, per germline. In DNA, the CDR3 is TGTGCCAGCAGTTATGGTACTGGAGCGGGGGGGCCGGAGTATTTT. As protein: CASSYGTGAGGPEYF.

This clone turned up a few times. The DNA of the CDR3 is TGTGCCAGCAGCCGGGAGGATACGCAGTATTTT. Translating gives CASSREDTQYF. The chain recombines TRBV5-4 with TRBJ2-3; weak D call: TRBD2 (6 bases). The germline V gene has CDR1 SGHNT and CDR2 YYREEE (reference sequence). Trimming removed 4 bases at V and 6 bases at J, with 6 bases between. The CDR3 has 11 residues.

This rearrangement joins TRBV7-9 to TRBJ1-1, with D tentatively TRBD1 (6 bases). Germline V gene sequence: CDR1 SEHNR, CDR2 FQNEAQ (reference sequence). V gave up 2 bases and J gave up 5 bases, with 6 bases separating them. There are 12 residues in the CDR3. The CDR3 spells CASSLRGTEAFF. CDR3 sequence (DNA): TGTGCCAGCAGCTTAAGGGGGACTGAAGCTTTCTTT.

The chain joins TRBV10-3 to TRBJ2-5, with TRBD1 matching 9 bases. The CDR3 sequence is 12 residues long. With V trimmed by 6 bases and J by 5 bases, 1 base remained unmatched. The germline V gene has CDR1 ENHRY and CDR2 SYGVKD. CDR3 sequence: CAIRGTGETQYF. CDR3 DNA: TGTGCCATCAGGGGGACAGGGGAGACCCAGTACTTC.

The chain links TRBV19 to TRBJ2-3; no definite D call. V shed 3 bases and J shed 5 bases, with 9 bases lying between them. CDR1 LNHDA and CDR2 SQIVND come from the germline V gene (reference sequence). The CDR3 contains 13 residues. CDR3 protein: CASSMSFGDTQYF. Here the CDR3 DNA reads TGTGCCAGTAGTATGTCGTTCGGAGATACGCAGTATTTT. The variable domain in full, completed from reference TRBV19 and TRBJ2-3, reads DGGITQSPKYLFRKEGQNVTLSCEQNLNHDAMYWYRQDPGQGLRLIYYSQIVNDFQKGDIAEGYSVSREKKESFPLTVTSAQKNPTAFYLCASSMSFGDTQYFGPGTRLTVL.

This clone has a handful of counts. The V call is TRBV28, the J call TRBJ2-7; D call uncertain. The CDR3 covers 11 residues. Per the germline V gene, CDR1 is MDHEN and CDR2 is SYDVKM. The V end was cut by 6 bases, the J end by 3 bases, with 6 bases between. CDR3 protein: CASRQSYEQYF. The CDR3 coding sequence is TGTGCCAGCAGACAGAGCTACGAGCAGTACTTC.

This clone was counted between two and nine times. J is TRBJ2-2 and V is TRBV7-2; maybe TRBD2 (6 bases). The V gene's germline CDR1 is SGHTA and CDR2 FQGNSA. The CDR3 spans 14 residues. Deletions cut 5 bases from V and 2 bases from J, with 9 bases between. The CDR3 reads CASSRDFNTGELFF. The CDR3 nucleotides are TGTGCCAGCAGCCGGGACTTTAACACCGGGGAGCTGTTTTTT.